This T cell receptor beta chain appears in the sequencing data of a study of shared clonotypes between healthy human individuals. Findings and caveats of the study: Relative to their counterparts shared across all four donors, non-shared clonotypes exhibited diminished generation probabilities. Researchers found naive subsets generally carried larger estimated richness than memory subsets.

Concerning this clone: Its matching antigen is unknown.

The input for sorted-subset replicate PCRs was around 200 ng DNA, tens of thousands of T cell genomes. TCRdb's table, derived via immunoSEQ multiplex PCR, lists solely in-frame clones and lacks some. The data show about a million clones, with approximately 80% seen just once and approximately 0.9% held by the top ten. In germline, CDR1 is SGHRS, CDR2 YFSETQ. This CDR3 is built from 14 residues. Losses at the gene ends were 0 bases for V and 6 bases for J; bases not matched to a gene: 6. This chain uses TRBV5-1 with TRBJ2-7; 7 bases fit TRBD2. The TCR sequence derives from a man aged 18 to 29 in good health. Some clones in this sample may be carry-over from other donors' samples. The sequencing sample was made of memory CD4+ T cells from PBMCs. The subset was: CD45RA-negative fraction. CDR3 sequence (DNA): TGCGCCAGCAGCTTGGACGCTACGGGGGGCGAGCAGTACTTC. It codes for CASSLDATGGEQYF.